This TCR beta chain was captured by sequencing in a study of cytomegalovirus exposure and HLA in healthy donors. A multiplex PCR was run with 60 Vbeta primers and 13 Jbeta primers. The table came from immunoSEQ multiplex PCR; TCRdb's copy has only in-frame clones and leaves some out. This sample has about 210,000 clones, with roughly 78% found just once. This clone was seen a few times. What it recognizes is unknown. Germline values: CDR1 MNHNS, CDR2 SASEGT. The V end lost 8 bases, the J end lost 6 bases, and 17 bases lay between the germline ends. The CDR3 runs to 13 residues. Study results and limitations: Using a false discovery rate of 0.05, a later analysis showed that 16,951 TCR beta sequences were associated with HLA alleles.

Sequencing used PBMCs. The sequence came from a boy aged 10-17 years in good health and CMV-seronegative. The V and J genes are TRBV6-1 and TRBJ2-7, with D possibly being TRBD1 (6 bases). The CDR3 nucleotides are TGTGCCAGCCTACTGACAGGCCGCCGCGAGCAGTACTTC. Encoded protein: CASLLTGRREQYF.